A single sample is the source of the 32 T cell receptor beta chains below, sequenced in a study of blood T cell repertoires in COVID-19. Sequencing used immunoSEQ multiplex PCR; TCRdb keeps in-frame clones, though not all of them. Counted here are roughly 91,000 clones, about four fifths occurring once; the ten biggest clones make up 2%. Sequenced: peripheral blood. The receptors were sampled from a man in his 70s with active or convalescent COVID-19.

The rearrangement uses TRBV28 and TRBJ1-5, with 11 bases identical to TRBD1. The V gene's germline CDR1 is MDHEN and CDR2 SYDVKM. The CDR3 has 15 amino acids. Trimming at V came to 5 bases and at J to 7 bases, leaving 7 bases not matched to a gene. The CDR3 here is CASSQGQGVYQPQHF. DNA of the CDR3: TGTGCCAGCAGTCAGGGACAGGGGGTCTACCAGCCCCAGCATTTT.

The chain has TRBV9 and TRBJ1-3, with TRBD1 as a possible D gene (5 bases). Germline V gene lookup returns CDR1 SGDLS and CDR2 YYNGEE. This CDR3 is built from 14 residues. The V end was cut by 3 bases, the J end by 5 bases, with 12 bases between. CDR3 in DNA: TGTGCCAGCAGCGCCCAGGGCTATCGAAACACCATATATTTT. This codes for CASSAQGYRNTIYF.

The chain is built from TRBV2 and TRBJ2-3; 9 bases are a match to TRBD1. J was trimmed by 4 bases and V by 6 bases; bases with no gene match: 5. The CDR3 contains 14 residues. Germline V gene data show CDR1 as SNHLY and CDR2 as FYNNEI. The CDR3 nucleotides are TGTGCCAGCAGGTGGGACAGGGCAGCAGATACGCAGTATTTT. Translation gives CASRWDRAADTQYF. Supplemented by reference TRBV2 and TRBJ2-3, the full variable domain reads EPEVTQTPSHQVTQMGQEVILRCVPISNHLYFYWYRQILGQKVEFLVSFYNNEISEKSEIFDDQFSVERPDGSNFTLKIRSTKLEDSAMYFCASRWDRAADTQYFGPGTRLTVL.

The chain's CDR3 is CAWSVGGGLNIQYF. In DNA, the CDR3 is TGTGCCTGGAGTGTTGGGGGGGGTCTGAACATTCAGTACTTC. The chain links TRBV30 to TRBJ2-4, with 7 positions matching TRBD2. CDR3 length equals 14 residues. The ends lost 0 bases at V and 7 bases at J; junction bases unmatched: 6. Looked up from germline, CDR1 is GTSNPN and CDR2 is SVGIG (reference sequence).

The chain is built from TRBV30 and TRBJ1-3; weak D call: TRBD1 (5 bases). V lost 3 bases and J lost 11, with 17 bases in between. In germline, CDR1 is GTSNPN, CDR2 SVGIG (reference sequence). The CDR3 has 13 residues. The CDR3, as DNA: TGTGCCTGGAGCCCTTTCTCCGGGACTCCCATATATTTT. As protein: CAWSPFSGTPIYF.

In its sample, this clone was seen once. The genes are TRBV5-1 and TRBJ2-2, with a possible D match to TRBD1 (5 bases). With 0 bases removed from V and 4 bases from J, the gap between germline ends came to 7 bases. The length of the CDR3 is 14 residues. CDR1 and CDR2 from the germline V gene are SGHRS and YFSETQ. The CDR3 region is CASSLEGVTGELFF. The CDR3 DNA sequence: TGCGCCAGCAGCTTGGAAGGGGTCACCGGGGAGCTGTTTTTT. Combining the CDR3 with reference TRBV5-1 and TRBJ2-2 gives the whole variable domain KAGVTQTPRYLIKTRGQQVTLSCSPISGHRSVSWYQQTPGQGLQFLFEYFSETQRNKGNFPGRFSGRQFSNSRSEMNVSTLELGDSALYLCASSLEGVTGELFFGEGSRLTVL.

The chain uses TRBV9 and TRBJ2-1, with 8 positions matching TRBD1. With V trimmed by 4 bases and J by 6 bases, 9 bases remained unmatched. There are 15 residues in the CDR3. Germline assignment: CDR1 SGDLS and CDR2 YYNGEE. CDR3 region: CASSPSGTGGNEQFF. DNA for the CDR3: TGTGCCAGCAGCCCCTCCGGGACAGGAGGCAATGAGCAGTTCTTC.

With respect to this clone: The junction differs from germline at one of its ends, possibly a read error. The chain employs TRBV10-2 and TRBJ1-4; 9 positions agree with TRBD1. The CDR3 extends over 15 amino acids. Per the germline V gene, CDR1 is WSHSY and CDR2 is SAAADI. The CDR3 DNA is TGCGCCAGCAGCGGGGGACAGGGAACTTATGAAAAACTGTTTTTT. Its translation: CASSGGQGTYEKLFF.

The CDR3, as DNA: TGTGCCAGCAGCTTATTACCCCGGGGCACCGGGGAGCTGTTTTTT. It specifies CASSLLPRGTGELFF. V and J are TRBV7-9 and TRBJ2-2; perhaps TRBD2 as D (5 bases). CDR3 length equals 15 residues. Germline CDR1 and CDR2: SEHNR and FQNEAQ (reference sequence). V lost 2 bases, J lost 4 bases, and 11 bases lay in between.

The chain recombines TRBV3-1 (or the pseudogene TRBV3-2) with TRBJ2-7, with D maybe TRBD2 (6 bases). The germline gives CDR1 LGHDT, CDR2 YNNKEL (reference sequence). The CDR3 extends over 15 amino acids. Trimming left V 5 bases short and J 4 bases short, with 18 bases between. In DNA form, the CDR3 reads TGTGCCAGCAGCAGGGCCGCGGGGCCACCTTACGAGCAGTACTTC. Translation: CASSRAAGPPYEQYF.

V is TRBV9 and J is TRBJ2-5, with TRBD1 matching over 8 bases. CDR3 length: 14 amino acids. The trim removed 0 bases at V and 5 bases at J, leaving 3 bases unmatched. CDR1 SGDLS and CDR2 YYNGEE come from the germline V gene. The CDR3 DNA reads TGTGCCAGCAGCGTAGTGGACAGGGAGGAGACCCAGTACTTC. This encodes CASSVVDREETQYF. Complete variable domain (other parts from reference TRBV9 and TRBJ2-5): DSGVTQTPKHLITATGQRVTLRCSPRSGDLSVYWYQQSLDQGLQFLIQYYNGEERAKGNILERFSAQQFPDLHSELNLSSLELGDSALYFCASSVVDREETQYFGPGTRLLVL.

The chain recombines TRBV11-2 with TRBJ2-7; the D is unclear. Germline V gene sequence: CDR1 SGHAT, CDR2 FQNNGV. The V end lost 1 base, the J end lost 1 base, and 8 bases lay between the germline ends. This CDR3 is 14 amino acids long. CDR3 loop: CASSLGRESYEQYF. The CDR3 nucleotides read TGTGCCAGCAGCTTAGGCCGAGAGTCCTACGAGCAGTACTTC.

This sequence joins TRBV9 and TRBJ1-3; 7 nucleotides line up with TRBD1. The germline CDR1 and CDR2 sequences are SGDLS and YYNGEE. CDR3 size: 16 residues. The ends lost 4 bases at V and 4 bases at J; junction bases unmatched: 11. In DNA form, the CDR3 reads TGTGCCAGCAGCAATTCGGGCCCACAGGGGGGAAACACCATATATTTT. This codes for CASSNSGPQGGNTIYF.

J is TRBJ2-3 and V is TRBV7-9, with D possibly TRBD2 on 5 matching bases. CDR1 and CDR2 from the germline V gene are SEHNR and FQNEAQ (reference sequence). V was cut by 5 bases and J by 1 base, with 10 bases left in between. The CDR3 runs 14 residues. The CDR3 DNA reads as TGTGCCAGCAGCCGGAGCGGTGGCACAGATACGCAGTATTTT. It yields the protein CASSRSGGTDTQYF. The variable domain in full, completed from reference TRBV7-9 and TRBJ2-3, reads DTGVSQNPRHKITKRGQNVTFRCDPISEHNRLYWYRQTLGQGPEFLTYFQNEAQLEKSRLLSDRFSAERPKGSFSTLEIQRTEQGDSAMYLCASSRSGGTDTQYFGPGTRLTVL.

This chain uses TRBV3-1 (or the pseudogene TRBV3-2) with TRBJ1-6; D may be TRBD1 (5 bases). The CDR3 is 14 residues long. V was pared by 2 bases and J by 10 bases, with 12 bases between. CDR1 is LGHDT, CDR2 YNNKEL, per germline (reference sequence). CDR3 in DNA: TGTGCCAGCAGCCAACCGGGACTTTACTCACCCCTCCACTTT. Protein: CASSQPGLYSPLHF.

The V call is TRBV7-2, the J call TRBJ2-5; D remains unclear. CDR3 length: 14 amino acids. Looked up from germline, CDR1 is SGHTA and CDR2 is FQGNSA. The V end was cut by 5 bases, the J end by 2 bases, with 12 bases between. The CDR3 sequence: CASSLGPRQETQYF. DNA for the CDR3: TGTGCCAGCAGCCTCGGTCCTAGACAAGAGACCCAGTACTTC.

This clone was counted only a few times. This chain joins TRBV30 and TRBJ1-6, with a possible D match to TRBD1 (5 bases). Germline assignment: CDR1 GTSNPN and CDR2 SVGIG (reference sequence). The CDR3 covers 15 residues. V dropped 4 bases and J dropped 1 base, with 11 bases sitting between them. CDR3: CAWTFGGSYNSPLHF. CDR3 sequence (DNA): TGTGCCTGGACCTTCGGGGGTTCCTATAATTCACCCCTCCACTTT.

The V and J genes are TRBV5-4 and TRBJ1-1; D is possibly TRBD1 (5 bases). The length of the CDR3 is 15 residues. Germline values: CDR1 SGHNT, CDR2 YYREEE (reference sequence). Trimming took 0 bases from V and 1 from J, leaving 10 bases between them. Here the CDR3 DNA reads TGTGCCAGCAGCTTGGCCGGGGGGAGGAACACTGAAGCTTTCTTT. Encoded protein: CASSLAGGRNTEAFF.

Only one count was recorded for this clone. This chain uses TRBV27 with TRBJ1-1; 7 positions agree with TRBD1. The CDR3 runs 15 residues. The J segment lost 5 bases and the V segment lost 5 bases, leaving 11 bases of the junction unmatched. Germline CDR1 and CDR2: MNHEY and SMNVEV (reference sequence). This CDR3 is CASSILQGFNTEAFF. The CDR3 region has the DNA TGTGCCAGCAGTATACTACAGGGGTTCAATACTGAAGCTTTCTTT.

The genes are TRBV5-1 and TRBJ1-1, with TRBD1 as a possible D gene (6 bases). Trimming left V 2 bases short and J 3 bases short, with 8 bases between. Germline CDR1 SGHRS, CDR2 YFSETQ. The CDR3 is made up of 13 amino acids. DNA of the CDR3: TGCGCCAGCAGCTTACGGACAGACACTGAAGCTTTCTTT. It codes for CASSLRTDTEAFF.

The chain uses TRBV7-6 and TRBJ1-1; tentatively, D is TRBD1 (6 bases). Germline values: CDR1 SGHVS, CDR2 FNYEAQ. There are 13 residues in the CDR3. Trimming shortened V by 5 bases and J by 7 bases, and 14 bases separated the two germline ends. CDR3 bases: TGTGCCAGCAGCAAATCCAGGGGCGATGAAGCTTTCTTT. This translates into CASSKSRGDEAFF.

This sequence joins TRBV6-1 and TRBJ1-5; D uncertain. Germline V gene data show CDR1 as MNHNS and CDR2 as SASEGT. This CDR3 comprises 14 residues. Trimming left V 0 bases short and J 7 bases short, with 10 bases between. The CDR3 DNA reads TGTGCCAGCAGTGAAGCGAGAGGTCGGCAGCCCCAGCATTTT. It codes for CASSEARGRQPQHF.

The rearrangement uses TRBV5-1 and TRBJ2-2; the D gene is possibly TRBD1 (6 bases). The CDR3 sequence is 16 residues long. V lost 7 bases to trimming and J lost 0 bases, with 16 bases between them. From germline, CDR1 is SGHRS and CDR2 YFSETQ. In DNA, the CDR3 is TGCGCCAGCGGTGGACAGTCTCCTACGAACACCGGGGAGCTGTTTTTT. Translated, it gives CASGGQSPTNTGELFF.

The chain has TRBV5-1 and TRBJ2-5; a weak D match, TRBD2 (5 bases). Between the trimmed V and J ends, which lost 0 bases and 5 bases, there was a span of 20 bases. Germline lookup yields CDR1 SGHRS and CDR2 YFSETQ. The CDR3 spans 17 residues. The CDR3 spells CASSLDAGLTSRETQYF. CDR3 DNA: TGCGCCAGCAGCTTGGACGCCGGACTCACCTCTCGGGAGACCCAGTACTTC. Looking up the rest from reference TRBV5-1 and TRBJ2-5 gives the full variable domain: KAGVTQTPRYLIKTRGQQVTLSCSPISGHRSVSWYQQTPGQGLQFLFEYFSETQRNKGNFPGRFSGRQFSNSRSEMNVSTLELGDSALYLCASSLDAGLTSRETQYFGPGTRLLVL.

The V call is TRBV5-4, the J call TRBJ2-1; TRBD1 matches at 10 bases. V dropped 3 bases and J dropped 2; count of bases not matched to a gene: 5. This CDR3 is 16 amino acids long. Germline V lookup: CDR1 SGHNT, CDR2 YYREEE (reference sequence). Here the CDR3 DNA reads TGTGCCAGCAGCTCGGGAGGGACAGGGGCCTACAATGAGCAGTTCTTC. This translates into CASSSGGTGAYNEQFF.

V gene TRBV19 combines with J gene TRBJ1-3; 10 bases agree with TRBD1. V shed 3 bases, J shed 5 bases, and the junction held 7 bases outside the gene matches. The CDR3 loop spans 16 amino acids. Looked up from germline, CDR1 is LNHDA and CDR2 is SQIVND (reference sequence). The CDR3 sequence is CASSMPSGQGRNTIYF. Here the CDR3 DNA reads TGTGCCAGTAGTATGCCCTCGGGACAGGGGCGAAACACCATATATTTT.

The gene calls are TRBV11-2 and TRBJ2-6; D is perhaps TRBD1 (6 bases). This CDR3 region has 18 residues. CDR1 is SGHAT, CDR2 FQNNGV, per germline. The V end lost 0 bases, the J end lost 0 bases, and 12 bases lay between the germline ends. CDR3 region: CASSLDLQGPSGANVLTF. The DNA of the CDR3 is TGTGCCAGCAGCTTAGATCTACAGGGACCCTCTGGGGCCAACGTCCTGACTTTC.

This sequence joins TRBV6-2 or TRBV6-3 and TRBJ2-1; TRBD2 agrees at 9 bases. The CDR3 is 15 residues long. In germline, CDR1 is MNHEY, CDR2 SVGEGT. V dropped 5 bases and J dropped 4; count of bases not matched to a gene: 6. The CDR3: CASSRSGGRYNEQFF. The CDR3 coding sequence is TGTGCCAGCAGTCGTAGCGGGGGACGGTACAATGAGCAGTTCTTC.

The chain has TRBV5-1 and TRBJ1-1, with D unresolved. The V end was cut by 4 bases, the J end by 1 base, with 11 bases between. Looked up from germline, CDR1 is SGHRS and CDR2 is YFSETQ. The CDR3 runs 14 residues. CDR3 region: CASSTQGENTEAFF. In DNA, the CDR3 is TGCGCCAGCAGCACCCAAGGAGAGAACACTGAAGCTTTCTTT. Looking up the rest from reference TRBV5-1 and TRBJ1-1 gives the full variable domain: KAGVTQTPRYLIKTRGQQVTLSCSPISGHRSVSWYQQTPGQGLQFLFEYFSETQRNKGNFPGRFSGRQFSNSRSEMNVSTLELGDSALYLCASSTQGENTEAFFGQGTRLTVV.

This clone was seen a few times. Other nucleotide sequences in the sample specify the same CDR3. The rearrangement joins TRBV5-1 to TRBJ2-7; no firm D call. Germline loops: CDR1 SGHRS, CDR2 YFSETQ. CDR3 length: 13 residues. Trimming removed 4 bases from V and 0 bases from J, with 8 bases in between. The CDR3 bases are TGCGCCAGCAGCACGCCCAGCTCCTACGAGCAGTACTTC. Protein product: CASSTPSSYEQYF.

The DNA of the CDR3 is TGTGCCAGCAGACCCGGTGGGGCCGGGTACGAGCAGTACTTC. It is translated as CASRPGGAGYEQYF. The chain employs TRBV6-5 and TRBJ2-7; TRBD1 might be the D (5 bases). Trimming pared 6 bases from V and 4 bases from J, leaving 16 bases between. CDR1 is MNHEY, CDR2 SVGAGI, per germline. There are 14 residues in the CDR3.

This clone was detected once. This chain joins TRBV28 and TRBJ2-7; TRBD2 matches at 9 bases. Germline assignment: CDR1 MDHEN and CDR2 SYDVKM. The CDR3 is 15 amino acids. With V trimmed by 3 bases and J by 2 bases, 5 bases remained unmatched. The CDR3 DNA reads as TGTGCCAGCAGTTTTTCAGGACTAGCGACCTACGAGCAGTACTTC. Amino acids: CASSFSGLATYEQYF.